This TCR beta chain is from a study of naive and memory T cell subsets. This clonotype was observed a handful of times. Its specificity is unknown. General study results and limits: The RNA method is potentially sensitive to activation and differentiation changes.

Ligated cDNA underwent four rounds of PCR with nested alpha and beta constant region primers and SP2. Blood and skin TCR RNA was reverse transcribed with alpha and beta constant primers. MiXCR was run by TCRdb on the 5' RACE reads, yielding one entry per CDR3 protein. The sample consists of roughly 62,000 distinct CDR3 sequences, 8% of them appearing once. Germline V gene data show CDR1 as SGHDN and CDR2 as FVKESK. V lost 0 bases and J 2 bases, leaving 4 bases between the germline ends. CDR3 length: 13 residues. The library had UMIs added by 3' ligation of an oligonucleotide to TCR cDNA. This rearrangement joins TRBV14 to TRBJ1-2; D is ambiguous. This receptor was obtained from a female donor in good health. CDR3 residues: CASSQDRNYGYTF. The CDR3, as DNA: TGTGCCAGCAGCCAAGATCGGAACTATGGCTACACCTTC.